Below, 21 T cell receptor beta chains from the same sample are listed, as sequenced in a study of PD-1 blockade in classical Hodgkin lymphoma. The assay was immunoSEQ multiplex PCR, and TCRdb's table has in-frame clones only and misses some. The sample lists about 33,000 clones; about 70% were seen once. Time point given: cycle 4 day 1 (C4D1), after more than five weeks of nivolumab. Each patient's relapse followed autologous stem cell transplantation, and brentuximab vedotin exposure varied. Specimen: peripheral blood mononuclear cells (PBMCs), collected before the fourth cycle of nivolumab. Receptors originate from a human donor with classical Hodgkin lymphoma.

This clone was seen once. The chain has TRBV25-1 and TRBJ2-5; TRBD2 might be the D (5 bases). Matching the DNA end better, TRBJ2-7 makes the J call doubtful. The CDR3 is made up of 13 amino acids. Germline loops: CDR1 MGHDK, CDR2 SYGVNS. Written as DNA, the CDR3 is TGTGCCAGCACCCGGGGTGATAGAAACGAGCAGTACTTC. Its translation is CASTRGDRNEQYF.

CDR3 nucleotide sequence: TGTGCCTGCCTGCCTAGCGAGCGAGGAAACATTCAGTACTTC. Translated: CACLPSERGNIQYF. This chain uses TRBV30 with TRBJ2-4; D possibly corresponds to TRBD2 (6 bases). Trimming shortened V by 6 bases and J by 6 bases, and 18 bases separated the two germline ends. The V gene's germline CDR1 is GTSNPN and CDR2 SVGIG (reference sequence). This CDR3 region has 14 residues.

The chain uses TRBV27 and TRBJ2-3, with a tentative D call TRBD1 (5 bases). With 3 bases removed from V and 5 bases from J, the gap between germline ends came to 6 bases. Germline loops: CDR1 MNHEY, CDR2 SMNVEV (reference sequence). CDR3 length: 12 amino acids. CDR3 nucleotides: TGTGCCAGCAGTTTCCAGGGAGATACGCAGTATTTT. Protein: CASSFQGDTQYF.

This clone was seen once. This chain uses TRBV28 with TRBJ1-1; D is possibly TRBD1 (5 bases). Germline assignment: CDR1 MDHEN and CDR2 SYDVKM. The CDR3 length is 13 residues. The CDR3 DNA follows: TGTGTCGTTCCGGGGGGATTGCACACTGAAGCTTTCTTT. Amino acids: CVVPGGLHTEAFF.

V and J are TRBV6-6 and TRBJ2-1; D perhaps matches TRBD2 (6 bases). The germline CDR1 and CDR2 sequences are MNHNY and SVGAGI (reference sequence). Trimming pared 6 bases from V and 6 bases from J, leaving 15 bases between. The CDR3 has 14 amino acids. DNA of the CDR3: TGTGCCAGCAGGCGGGGACCCCACGCCAATGAGCAGTTCTTC. This encodes CASRRGPHANEQFF.

The V and J genes are TRBV2 and TRBJ1-5; no clear D gene. Germline V gives CDR1 SNHLY, CDR2 FYNNEI. Trimming took off 4 bases at V and 5 bases at J, with 9 bases between the two ends. The CDR3 is 13 residues long. The CDR3 DNA sequence: TGTGCCAGCAGTGGGTTCTTTGATCAGCCCCAGCATTTT. Protein: CASSGFFDQPQHF.

This clone was seen only once. The chain couples TRBV4-3 to TRBJ2-7; D is undetermined. CDR3 length: 15 residues. The V gene lost 1 base and the J gene lost 0 bases, with 10 bases spanning the gap. Germline CDR1 reads LGHNA; CDR2 reads YSLEER. CDR3 sequence: CASSQAPQSSYEQYF. The CDR3 DNA sequence: TGCGCCAGCAGCCAAGCTCCCCAGAGCTCCTACGAGCAGTACTTC.

This clone was counted once. In the same sample, other DNA sequences code for this CDR3. V usage is TRBV9 and J usage is TRBJ2-2; D is undetermined. The CDR3 totals 13 residues. The germline V gene has CDR1 SGDLS and CDR2 YYNGEE. Trimming stripped 0 bases from V and 1 base from J, with 1 base between. The CDR3 sequence is CASSVGNTGELFF. For the CDR3, the DNA is TGTGCCAGCAGCGTAGGGAACACCGGGGAGCTGTTTTTT. Based on the CDR3 plus reference TRBV9 and TRBJ2-2, the full variable domain is DSGVTQTPKHLITATGQRVTLRCSPRSGDLSVYWYQQSLDQGLQFLIQYYNGEERAKGNILERFSAQQFPDLHSELNLSSLELGDSALYFCASSVGNTGELFFGEGSRLTVL.

This clone was observed a handful of times. The chain combines TRBV11-2 with TRBJ2-3; TRBD2 agrees at 8 bases. Germline values: CDR1 SGHAT, CDR2 FQNNGV. The V segment lost 3 bases and the J segment 4 bases; nucleotides outside the gene matches: 3. CDR3 length: 14 amino acids. CDR3 DNA sequence: TGTGCCAGCAGCTTTGGAGCGGGGGCAGATACGCAGTATTTT. Encoded protein: CASSFGAGADTQYF.

This clone was seen more than once but under ten times. The chain links TRBV4-3 to TRBJ2-5; the D gene is possibly TRBD2 (6 bases). In germline, CDR1 is LGHNA, CDR2 YSLEER. This CDR3 comprises 14 residues. The ends were cut back, 0 bases at V and 4 bases at J, with 9 bases in the middle. DNA of the CDR3: TGCGCCAGCAGCCAAGATACGGGAGCAGAGACCCAGTACTTC. Encoded protein: CASSQDTGAETQYF.

The gene calls are TRBV4-1 and TRBJ1-3; no reliable D call. The V end lost 2 bases, the J end lost 2 bases, and 13 bases lay between the germline ends. CDR1 and CDR2 from the germline V gene are MGHRA and YSYEKL. CDR3 length equals 16 residues. Here the CDR3 DNA reads TGCGCCAGCAGCCAACCCGAAGTAGTTACTGGAAACACCATATATTTT. It encodes CASSQPEVVTGNTIYF.

V and J are TRBV30 and TRBJ2-7; tentatively, D is TRBD2 (7 bases). The germline CDR1 and CDR2 sequences are GTSNPN and SVGIG (reference sequence). Trimming removed 5 bases at V and 7 bases at J, with 15 bases between. The CDR3 has 12 amino acids. The CDR3 DNA follows: TGTGCCTGGTCACTTGAGGGGGGGGAGCAGTACTTC. As protein: CAWSLEGGEQYF.

The V call is TRBV13, the J call TRBJ2-3; D perhaps matches TRBD2 (5 bases). Germline CDR1 is PRHDT and CDR2 is FYEKMQ (reference sequence). This CDR3 region has 16 residues. V dropped 5 bases and J dropped 2 bases, with 17 bases sitting between them. The CDR3 nucleotides are TGTGCCAGCAGCCATGACTTGGGCGGGTCCACAGATACGCAGTATTTT. This encodes CASSHDLGGSTDTQYF.

The J gene is TRBJ1-1, the V gene TRBV6-5; D might be TRBD1 (5 bases). Germline V CDR1 and CDR2: MNHEY, SVGAGI. The germline V and J ends were trimmed by 2 bases and 4 bases, with 11 bases remaining between them. The CDR3 sequence is 14 residues long. CDR3: CASSYRGRGTEAFF. CDR3 in DNA: TGTGCCAGCAGTTACCGCGGGAGGGGCACTGAAGCTTTCTTT.

This chain links TRBV5-1 with TRBJ2-1; the D gene is possibly TRBD2 (6 bases). Trimming took off 0 bases at V and 0 bases at J, with 7 bases between the two ends. The CDR3 covers 15 residues. From germline, CDR1 is SGHRS and CDR2 YFSETQ. CDR3 protein: CASSLVEGSYNEQFF. CDR3 coding DNA: TGCGCCAGCAGCTTGGTGGAGGGCTCCTACAATGAGCAGTTCTTC.

The chain is built from TRBV27 and TRBJ2-7, with TRBD1 as a possible D gene (6 bases). The germline V gene encodes CDR1 MNHEY and CDR2 SMNVEV (reference sequence). Deletions cut 6 bases from V and 3 bases from J, with 18 bases between. CDR3 length: 15 residues. This chain's CDR3 is CASSRDPTGFYEQYF. DNA for the CDR3: TGTGCCAGCAGCCGGGACCCTACAGGGTTCTACGAGCAGTACTTC.

The rearrangement joins TRBV13 to TRBJ2-2, with 9 bases that match TRBD2. The V and J ends lost 4 bases and 1 base, in that order; junction bases with no gene match: 10. Per germline, CDR1 PRHDT and CDR2 FYEKMQ (reference sequence). This CDR3 is built from 18 residues. CDR3 bases: TGTGCCAGCAGCTCACCCCTTGGACTAGCGTTGAACACCGGGGAGCTGTTTTTT. Its protein product is CASSSPLGLALNTGELFF.

In its sample, this clone is medium-sized. The genes are TRBV9 and TRBJ1-2; 8 bases fit TRBD1. Losses at the gene ends were 6 bases for V and 2 bases for J; bases not matched to a gene: 9. The CDR3 is 15 amino acids. CDR1 is SGDLS and CDR2 is YYNGEE in the germline V gene. CDR3 nucleotide sequence: TGTGCCAGCAACCATGGACAGGGAGAGAACTATGGCTACACCTTC. Residues: CASNHGQGENYGYTF.

This clone is deemed medium-sized. The CDR3 DNA is TGTGCCTGGAGAGGCCTACCGGGACAGGGGGAGCAGTACTTC. This codes for CAWRGLPGQGEQYF. The V call is TRBV30, the J call TRBJ2-7, with 10 bases matching TRBD1. This CDR3 comprises 14 residues. Trimming removed 3 bases from V and 7 bases from J; junction bases left unmatched: 9. Germline V gene lookup returns CDR1 GTSNPN and CDR2 SVGIG (reference sequence).

This clone was found once. The CDR3 sequence: CASSPQTVNTEAFF. The DNA of the CDR3 is TGTGCCAGCAGCCCTCAGACAGTGAACACTGAAGCTTTCTTT. The genes are TRBV6-6 and TRBJ1-1; D might be TRBD1 (5 bases). V lost 6 bases and J 0 bases, leaving 11 bases between the germline ends. CDR3 length equals 14 residues. The germline V gene has CDR1 MNHNY and CDR2 SVGAGI (reference sequence).

The V call is TRBV18, the J call TRBJ1-2; D is possibly TRBD1 (6 bases). The germline gives CDR1 KGHSH, CDR2 LQKENI. CDR3 size: 15 residues. V was pared by 5 bases and J by 2 bases, with 15 bases between. The CDR3: CASSTKGQINYGYTF. CDR3 DNA sequence: TGTGCCAGCTCAACCAAGGGACAAATAAACTATGGCTACACCTTC.